The clone carrying this TCR beta chain was seen a handful of times. Its antigen is undetermined. Germline CDR1 SNHLY, CDR2 FYNNEI. The CDR3 has 13 amino acids. V lost 6 bases to trimming and J lost 8 bases; unmatched junction nucleotides: 5. This sample stems from a study of blood T cells in healthy people across ages. The authors isolated at least 7 million PBMCs per sample. Extraction of total RNA produced a minimum of 5 micrograms from each sample. Study results and limitations: Naive T cell percentage strongly correlated with TCR beta diversity.

Sample-barcoded 5' priming and a J-beta primer mix drove a second PCR of roughly 6 to 12 cycles. A template-switch adaptor that had 12 random nucleotides put a tag on each cDNA molecule. TCRdb passed the 5' RACE reads through MiXCR, listing each CDR3 protein once. Here the sample spans 1.5 million to 1.9 million distinct CDR3 sequences, 35% to 45% being singletons. The chain couples TRBV2 to TRBJ2-1, with 9 bases fitting TRBD1. Sequencing was performed on blood. The source of this sequence is a woman between 18 and 29 years old in good health. The CDR3 bases are TGTGCCAGCAGCGGGACAGGGTTATATGAGCAGTTCTTC. Translation: CASSGTGLYEQFF.